This T cell receptor (beta chain) came from a study of shared clonotypes between healthy human individuals. Findings of the study overall: At large depth, rarefaction still showed sorted-subset sequencing to be incomplete. What limited the represented genetic and exposure-history diversity was the small number of donors.

With respect to this clone: The antigen is undetermined.

Donors, healthy HIV-negative adults, lacked recent acute infections or vaccinations. Each PCR replicate from the sorted subsets contained 150 to 200 ng DNA, which is tens of thousands of T cell genomes. Assay: immunoSEQ multiplex PCR; the TCRdb copy retains only in-frame clones and omits some. The sample has roughly 1,500,000 clones, around 98% seen once. The material sequenced was naive CD4+ T cells sorted from blood. Documented subset: CD45RA+ positively selected. The source is a man younger than 45 in good health.

The CDR3: CASSLETSGAEETQYF. The CDR3 DNA reads TGCGCCAGCAGCTTGGAGACTAGCGGAGCAGAAGAGACCCAGTACTTC. This chain uses TRBV5-1 with TRBJ2-5, with 9 bases that match TRBD2. This CDR3 has 16 amino acids. V was pared by 0 bases and J by 3 bases, with 6 bases of the junction left unmatched. The germline gives CDR1 SGHRS, CDR2 YFSETQ.